This T cell receptor beta chain is drawn from a study of blood T cell repertoires in COVID-19. Here immunoSEQ multiplex PCR was the method, and the copy in TCRdb shows in-frame clones only, minus some. This repertoire shows fewer than 250,000 clones, 70% to 90% found once; its top ten account for around 1%. The TCR comes from a man in his sixties with COVID-19, enrolled during active disease. The sample was peripheral blood.

The CDR3 nucleotides are TGTGCCAGCAGCTCATATTCAGGGAATTCACCCCTCCACTTT. Its translation is CASSSYSGNSPLHF. The chain uses TRBV11-2 and TRBJ1-6; D may be TRBD1 (5 bases). Trimming removed 4 bases from V and 7 bases from J, with 11 bases in between. This CDR3 is built from 14 residues. The V gene's germline CDR1 is SGHAT and CDR2 FQNNGV.